A single TCR beta chain is shown here with its context. Antigen unknown. These data belong to a study of vaccination and CD4 T cells after COVID-19. Study as a whole: Overlapping SARS-CoV-2, HCoV-NL63, HCoV-OC43 and HCoV-229E spike peptides were used to stimulate cells. Overall study findings and caveats: Median reactive clonotypes, those recognizing SARS-CoV-2, rose from 21 to 38, not significantly.

Cultured CD4+ T-cell DNA underwent Oncomine TCR Beta short-read sequencing. TCRdb redid the calling of the PCR reads with MiXCR, one entry per CDR3 protein. Counted here are about 25,000 distinct CDR3 sequences, around 40% occurring once; the ten biggest clones make up roughly 7.8%. Treatment here: approximately 11-day PBMC culture with coronavirus spike peptide pools or control peptides (ViraFEST assay). Every positive PCR date fell between March and December 2020, earlier than the US Alpha, Beta and Delta variants. Cultures of PBMCs, roughly 2 million per well, were set up with about 10 IU/ml IL-2 and 8 to 10 ug/ml peptide pools. The source is a human donor who had recovered from COVID-19. Sequencing used CD4+ T cells from blood, cultured in vitro.

This chain's CDR3 is CASSVQLETDTQYF. The CDR3 bases are TGTGCCAGCAGCGTCCAACTAGAAACAGATACGCAGTATTTT. J is TRBJ2-3 and V is TRBV9; D possibly corresponds to TRBD2 (5 bases). The CDR3 covers 14 residues. CDR1 is SGDLS and CDR2 is YYNGEE in the germline V gene. Trimming pared 2 bases from V and 3 bases from J, leaving 10 bases between.